Detailed here is one TCR beta chain. Its antigen is currently not known. It has no much larger one-base neighbor in the sample; base qualities were not kept. The time point label corresponds to: persistent/refractory GD, antithyroid drugs over 5 years with positive TRAb. For both TCR sequencing and RNA sequencing, RNA was extracted from PBMCs in TRIzol. The diagnosis of Graves' disease was made according to American Thyroid Association guidelines. Patients were recruited from an endocrinology department in Xi'an, China. From each patient, approximately 10 milliliters of peripheral blood was collected into an EDTA anticoagulant tube. Ficoll Paque Plus density gradient separation was used to isolate PBMCs, and no further T cell sorting was performed. An Agilent 2100 Bioanalyzer and agarose gel were used to check RNA quality, and a NanoDrop 2000 was used to measure RNA concentration. The sample belongs to a study of regulatory T cells in long-lasting Graves disease (dated by TCRdb to the early 2020s). As for the study more broadly: Persistent Graves' disease meant more than 5 years of antithyroid drug treatment with TSH receptor autoantibodies that stayed positive. Persistent Graves' disease patients in the clinical cohort had taken antithyroid drugs for roughly ten years on average. The study was registered as a clinical trial and conducted in China. Patients with persistent Graves' disease were compared with patients with newly diagnosed Graves' disease using TCR sequencing and RNA sequencing of peripheral blood. TCR sequencing covered around 13 persistent and 20 newly diagnosed Graves' disease patients, 33 samples in total. Paper-wide results and their limitations: Persistent patients shared more public clonotypes among themselves (fewer than 3,000) than newly diagnosed patients did (about 1,000). As a limitation, the authors acknowledged that the small sample size may reduce accuracy. Sequencing and analysis were limited to the TCR beta chain. TRBV28, TRBJ1-2 and TRBJ2-5 were preferentially used in persistent disease, while TRBV20-1 and TRBJ2-1 were favored in newly diagnosed disease. Compared with newly diagnosed patients, persistent Graves' disease patients had lower TCR Shannon entropy and fewer highly expanded clones, which suggests clonal expansion. The study examined only peripheral blood because the primary lesion, thyroid tissue, could not be accessed.

The library was prepared using multiplex PCR. Sequenced on an Illumina HiSeq 4000. CDR3 regions were amplified by Arm-PCR with iRepertoire HTBI primers to construct TCR beta libraries. Before sequencing, the PCR products went through gel purification. Under the source paper's analysis protocol: A total of 60 to 80 TRBV and some 15 TRBJ segments were identified across samples and were used for gene usage analysis of CDR3 amino acid clonotypes. COPE and FqMerger were used to merge the filtered high-quality paired reads into contigs. BLAST was used to align contigs to IMGT TRBV, TRBD and TRBJ reference genes, with CDR3 defined following IMGT. Clonotypes above 0.1% frequency were classified as highly expanded clones. Shannon entropy was used to measure repertoire diversity, and the Gini coefficient was used to measure V-J evenness. A clonotype found in more than one individual was treated as public. TCRdb cleaned the public reads at Q25 with fastp, built clones with MiXCR and kept in-frame beta chains. Each CDR3 protein gets just one entry, which takes the most common genes and DNA from the rows behind it. These V and J calls originate from TCRdb's pipeline instead of the authors' own analysis. The sample includes about 470,000 distinct CDR3 sequences, with about a fifth observed a single time. The ten largest clones add up to over 7.5% of the sample.

V is pruned by 0 bases and J by 2 bases, leaving 6 bases of the junction without a gene match. Per the germline V gene, MNHEY is the CDR1 and SVGAGI is the CDR2. Including the terminal cysteine and phenylalanine, the CDR3 comprises 17 residues. Only the CDR3 part of the read is kept: 51 bases, read in frame from the first base. This clonotype originated in a female donor with Graves disease. The chain links TRBV6-5 with TRBJ2-1; 8 central bases correspond to TRBD2. The sequencing here drew on peripheral blood mononuclear cells (PBMCs), taken when the disease was refractory, from a patient treated with antithyroid drugs. Read as DNA, the sequence is TGTGCCAGCAGTTACTCGGCGGGAGGCTACACCTACAATGAGCAGTTCTTC. Protein translation: CASSYSAGGYTYNEQFF.